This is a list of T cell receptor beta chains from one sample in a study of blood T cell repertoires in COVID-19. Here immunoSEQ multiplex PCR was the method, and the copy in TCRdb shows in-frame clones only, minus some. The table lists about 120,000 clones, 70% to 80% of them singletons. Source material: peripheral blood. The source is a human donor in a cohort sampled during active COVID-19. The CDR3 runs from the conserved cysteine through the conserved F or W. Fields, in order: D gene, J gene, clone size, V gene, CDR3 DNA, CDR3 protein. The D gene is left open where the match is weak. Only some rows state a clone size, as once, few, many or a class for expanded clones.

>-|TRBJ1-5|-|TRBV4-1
TGCGCCAGCAGCCAAGTCCAGGGACATAGCAATCAGCCCCAGCATTTT
CASSQVQGHSNQPQHF
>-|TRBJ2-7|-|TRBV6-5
TGTGCCAGCAGCCACCGGGAGTCTTACGAGCAGTACTTC
CASSHRESYEQYF
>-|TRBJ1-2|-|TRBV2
TGTGCCAGCAGTGTGACATTAAACGCCGACTATGGCTACACCTTC
CASSVTLNADYGYTF
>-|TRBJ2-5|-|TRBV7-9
TGTGCCAGCAGCCCCGCAGGAGGGATCCAAGAGACCCAGTACTTC
CASSPAGGIQETQYF
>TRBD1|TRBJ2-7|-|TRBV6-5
TGTGCCAGCAGGGAGAGGGGGCGCATTTACGAGCAGTACTTC
CASRERGRIYEQYF
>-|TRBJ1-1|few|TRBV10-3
TGTGCCATCAGTGATTCGGCCCTCGGGGACACTGAAGCTTTCTTT
CAISDSALGDTEAFF
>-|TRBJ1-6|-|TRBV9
TGTGCCAGCAGCGTAGGCCCCAGTTATAATTCACCCCTCCACTTT
CASSVGPSYNSPLHF
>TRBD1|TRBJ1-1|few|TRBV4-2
TGTGCCAGCAGCCAAGAACAGGGGGATTGGGGTGAAGCTTTCTTT
CASSQEQGDWGEAFF
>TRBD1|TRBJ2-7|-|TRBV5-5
TGTGCCAGCAGCCTACGCTCCGGGACAGGCGGGCACGAGCAGTACTTC
CASSLRSGTGGHEQYF
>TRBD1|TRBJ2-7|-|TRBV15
TGTGCCACCAGCAGAGAGAGTGAGACAGGGGACTACGAGCAGTACTTC
CATSRESETGDYEQYF
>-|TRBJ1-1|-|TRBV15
TGTGCCACCAGGACAGGAAACACTGAAGCTTTCTTT
CATRTGNTEAFF
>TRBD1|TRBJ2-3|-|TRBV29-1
TGCAGCGTTACAATACAGGGGGTGGATACGCAGTATTTT
CSVTIQGVDTQYF
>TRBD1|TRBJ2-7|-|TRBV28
TGTGCCAGCAGTGGGGACAGTTTCTCCTACGAGCAGTACTTC
CASSGDSFSYEQYF
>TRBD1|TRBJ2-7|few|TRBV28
TGTGCCAGTCGGACAGGGGACTACGAGCAGTACTTC
CASRTGDYEQYF
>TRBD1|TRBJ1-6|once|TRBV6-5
TGTGCCAGCAGTGACTCGACAGGGTGGGCCTCACCCCTCCACTTT
CASSDSTGWASPLHF
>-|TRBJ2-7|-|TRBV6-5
TGTGCCAGCAATCAACGGGACAACCCCTACGAGCAGTACTTC
CASNQRDNPYEQYF
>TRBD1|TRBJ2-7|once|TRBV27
TGTGCCAGCAGCCTAGGACAGGGGACCTACGAGCAGTACTTC
CASSLGQGTYEQYF
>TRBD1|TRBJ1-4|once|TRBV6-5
TGTGCCAGCAGTTTACAGGGGGCGGGTAATGAAAAACTGTTTTTT
CASSLQGAGNEKLFF
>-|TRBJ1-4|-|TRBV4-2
TGTGCCAGCAGCCAAGGGACAAGGAGGGATGAAAAACTGTTTTTT
CASSQGTRRDEKLFF
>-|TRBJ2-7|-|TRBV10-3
TGTGCCATCAGAACGATACAAGACGAGCAGTACTTC
CAIRTIQDEQYF
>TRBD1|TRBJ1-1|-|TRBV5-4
TGTGCCAGCAGCATACAGGGGAGGAACACTGAAGCTTTCTTT
CASSIQGRNTEAFF
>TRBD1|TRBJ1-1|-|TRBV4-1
TGCGCCAGCAGCCCTCCTGCACAGGGGGCTACGGCTTTCTTT
CASSPPAQGATAFF
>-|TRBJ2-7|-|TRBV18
TGTGCCAGCTCACCTCCTTCCACAGGCGAGCAGTACTTC
CASSPPSTGEQYF
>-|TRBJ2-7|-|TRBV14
TGTGCCAGCAGCCAAGACGGGTTGGCTACCCGGGAGCAGTACTTC
CASSQDGLATREQYF
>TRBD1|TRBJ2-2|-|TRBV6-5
TGTGCCAGCAGTCGGGACAGGGGTACCGGGGAGCTGTTTTTT
CASSRDRGTGELFF
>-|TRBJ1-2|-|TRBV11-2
TGTGCCAGCAGCTCCTCGGGGGGGGCTAATGGCTACACCTTC
CASSSSGGANGYTF
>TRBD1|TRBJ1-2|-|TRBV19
TGTGCCAGTATGGGGGTGTCCGCCGGGACAGGGTGGAATGGCTACACCTTC
CASMGVSAGTGWNGYTF
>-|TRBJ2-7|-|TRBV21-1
TGTGCCACCACTAGCGGACGAGTGCACGAGCAGTACTTC
CATTSGRVHEQYF
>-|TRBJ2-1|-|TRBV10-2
TGCGCCAGCAGTGGGACAGCTAGCTCCTACAATGAGCAGTTCTTC
CASSGTASSYNEQFF
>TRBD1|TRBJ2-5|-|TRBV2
TGTGCCAGCAGTGAAACCGGACAGGGGGGCAAGACCCAGTACTTC
CASSETGQGGKTQYF
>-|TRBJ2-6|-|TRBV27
TGTGCCAGCAGTTTAGAATCAGGGGCCCCTGGGGCCAACGTCCTGACTTTC
CASSLESGAPGANVLTF
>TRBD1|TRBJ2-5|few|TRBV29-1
TGCAGCGTAGACGGACAGGACCGCAATCAAGAGACCCAGTACTTC
CSVDGQDRNQETQYF
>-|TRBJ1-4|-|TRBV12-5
TGTGCTAGTGCCCCGAGGACTAGTGAAAAACTGTTTTTT
CASAPRTSEKLFF
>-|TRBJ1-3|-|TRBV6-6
TGTGCCAGCACCGTTACGACAGGCTTCTCTGGAAACACCATATATTTT
CASTVTTGFSGNTIYF
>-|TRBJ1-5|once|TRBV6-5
TGTGCCAGCAGTTACGCCGGGGGTCAGCCCCAGCATTTT
CASSYAGGQPQHF
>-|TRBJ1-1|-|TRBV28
TGTGCCAGCAGCCCCACAGTTGGTACTGAAGCTTTCTTT
CASSPTVGTEAFF
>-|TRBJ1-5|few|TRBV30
TGTGCCTGGAGTGTAACACAAAATCAGCCCCAGCATTTT
CAWSVTQNQPQHF
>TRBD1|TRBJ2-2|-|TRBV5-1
TGCGCCAGCGTGAGGACAGGGGGTACCGGGGAGCTGTTTTTT
CASVRTGGTGELFF
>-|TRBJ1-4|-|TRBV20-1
TGCAGTGCTAGTGGCAGGGGCGAAAAACTGTTTTTT
CSASGRGEKLFF
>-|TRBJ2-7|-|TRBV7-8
TGTGCCAGCAGCTACCCAGGGAGGGAGCAGTACTTC
CASSYPGREQYF
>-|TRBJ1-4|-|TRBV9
TGTGCCAGCAGCGTAGGGGCAAATGGGGGGAAACTGTTTTTT
CASSVGANGGKLFF
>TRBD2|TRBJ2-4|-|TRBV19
TGTGCCAGTAGTATATTGGGGAGGGGGACTAGCGGGGTAATAGCCAAAAACATTCAGTACTTC
CASSILGRGTSGVIAKNIQYF
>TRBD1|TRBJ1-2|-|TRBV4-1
TGCGCCAGCAGCCAAGATAGCAGGACAGGGACCTTTGGCTACACCTTC
CASSQDSRTGTFGYTF
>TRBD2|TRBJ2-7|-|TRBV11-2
TGTGCCAGCAGTCTCGGGGGAGGGGCAAGGGAGCAGTACTTC
CASSLGGGAREQYF
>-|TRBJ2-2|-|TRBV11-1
TGTGCCAGCAGTTCACAGGGCACCGCGGCCGGGGAGCTGTTTTTT
CASSSQGTAAGELFF
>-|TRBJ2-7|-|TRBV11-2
TGTGCCAGCAGGCGAAGCATTGAGGGCTGGGAGCAGTACTTC
CASRRSIEGWEQYF
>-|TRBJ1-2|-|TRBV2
TGTGCCAGCAGTGAACGAGTCCCAGGGCCTAACTATGGCTACACCTTC
CASSERVPGPNYGYTF
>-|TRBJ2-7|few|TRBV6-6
TGTGCCAGCACGCTCGGACAGTCCTACGAGCAGTACTTC
CASTLGQSYEQYF
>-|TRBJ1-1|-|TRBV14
TGTGCCAGCAGCCAAGATCTTGGGGACTCCATGAACACTGAAGCTTTCTTT
CASSQDLGDSMNTEAFF